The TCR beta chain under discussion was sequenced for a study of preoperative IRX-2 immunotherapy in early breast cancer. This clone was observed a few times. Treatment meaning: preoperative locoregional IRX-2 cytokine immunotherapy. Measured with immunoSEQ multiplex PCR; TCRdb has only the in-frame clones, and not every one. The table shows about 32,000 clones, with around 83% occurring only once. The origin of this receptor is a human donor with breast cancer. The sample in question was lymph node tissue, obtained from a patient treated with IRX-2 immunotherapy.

In DNA, the CDR3 is TGTGCCAGCAGCACCGGGACCATTACAAATGAGCAGTTCTTC. Translated: CASSTGTITNEQFF. This chain links TRBV11-3 with TRBJ2-1; D is perhaps TRBD1 or TRBD2 (5 bases each). Trimming shortened V by 5 bases and J by 7 bases, and 15 bases separated the two germline ends. In germline, CDR1 is SGHNT, CDR2 YENEEA. This CDR3 is 14 amino acids long.